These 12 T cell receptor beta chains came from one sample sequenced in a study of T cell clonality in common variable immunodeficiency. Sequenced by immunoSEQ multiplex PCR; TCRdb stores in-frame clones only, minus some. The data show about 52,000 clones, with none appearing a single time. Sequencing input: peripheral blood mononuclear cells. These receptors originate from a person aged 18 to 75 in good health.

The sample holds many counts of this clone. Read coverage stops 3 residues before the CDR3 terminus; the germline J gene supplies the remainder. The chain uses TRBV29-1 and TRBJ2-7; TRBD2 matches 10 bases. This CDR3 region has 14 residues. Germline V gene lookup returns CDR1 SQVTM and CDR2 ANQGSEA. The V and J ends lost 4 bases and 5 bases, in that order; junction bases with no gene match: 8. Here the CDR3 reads CSVVELAGFNEQYF. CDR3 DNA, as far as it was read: TGCAGCGTTGTTGAACTAGCGGGGTTTAACGAG.

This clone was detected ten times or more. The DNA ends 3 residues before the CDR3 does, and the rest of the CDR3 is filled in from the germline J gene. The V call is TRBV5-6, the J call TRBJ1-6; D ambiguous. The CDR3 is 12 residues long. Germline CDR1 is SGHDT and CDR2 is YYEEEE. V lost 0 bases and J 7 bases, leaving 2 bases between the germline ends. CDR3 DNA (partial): TGTGCCAGCAGCTTGGTAAATTCACCC. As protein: CASSLVNSP. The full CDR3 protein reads CASSLVNSPLHF.

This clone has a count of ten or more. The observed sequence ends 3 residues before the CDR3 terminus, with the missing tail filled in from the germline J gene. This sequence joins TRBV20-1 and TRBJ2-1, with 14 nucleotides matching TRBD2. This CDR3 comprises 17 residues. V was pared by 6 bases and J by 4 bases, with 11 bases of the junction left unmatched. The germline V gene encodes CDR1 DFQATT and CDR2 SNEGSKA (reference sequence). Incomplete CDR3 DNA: TGCAGTGCCGGGGGACTAGCGGGAGTACCCCAATACAATGAG. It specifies CSAGGLAGVPQYNE. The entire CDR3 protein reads CSAGGLAGVPQYNEQFF.

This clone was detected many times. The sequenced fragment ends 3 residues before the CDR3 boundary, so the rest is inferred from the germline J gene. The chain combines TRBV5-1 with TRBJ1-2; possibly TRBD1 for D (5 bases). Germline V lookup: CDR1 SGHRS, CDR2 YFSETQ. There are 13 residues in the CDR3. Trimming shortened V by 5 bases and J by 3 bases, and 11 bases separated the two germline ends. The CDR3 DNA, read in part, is TGCGCCAGCAGTGAAAGGGGTGACTATGGC. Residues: CASSERGDYG. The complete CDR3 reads CASSERGDYGYTF.

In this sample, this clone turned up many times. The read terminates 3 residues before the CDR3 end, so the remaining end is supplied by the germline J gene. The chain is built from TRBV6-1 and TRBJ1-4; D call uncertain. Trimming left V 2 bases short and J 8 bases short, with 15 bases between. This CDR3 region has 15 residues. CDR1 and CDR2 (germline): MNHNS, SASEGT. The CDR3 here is CASSELRTSWEKLFF. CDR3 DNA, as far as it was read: TGTGCCAGCAGTGAATTGCGCACGTCGTGGGAAAAA.

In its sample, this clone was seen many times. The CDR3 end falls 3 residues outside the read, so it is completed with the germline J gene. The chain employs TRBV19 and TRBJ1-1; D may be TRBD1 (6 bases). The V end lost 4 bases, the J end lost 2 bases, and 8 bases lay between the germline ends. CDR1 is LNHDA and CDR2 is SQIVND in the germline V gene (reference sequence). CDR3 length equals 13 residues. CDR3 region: CASSTDRNTEAFF. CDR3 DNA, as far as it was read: TGTGCCAGTAGTACGGACAGAAACACTGAA.

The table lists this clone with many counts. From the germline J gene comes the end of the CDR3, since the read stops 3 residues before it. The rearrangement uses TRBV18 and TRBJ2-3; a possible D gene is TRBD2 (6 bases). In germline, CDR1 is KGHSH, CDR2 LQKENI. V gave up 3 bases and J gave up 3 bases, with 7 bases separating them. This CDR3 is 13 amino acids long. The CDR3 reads CASSPGGTDTQYF. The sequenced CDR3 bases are TGTGCCAGCTCACCGGGGGGAACAGATACG.

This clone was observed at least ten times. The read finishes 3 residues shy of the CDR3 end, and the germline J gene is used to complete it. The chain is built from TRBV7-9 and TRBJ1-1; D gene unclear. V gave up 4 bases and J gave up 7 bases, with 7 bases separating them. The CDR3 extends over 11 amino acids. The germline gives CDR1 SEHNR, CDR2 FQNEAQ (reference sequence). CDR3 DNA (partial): TGTGCCAGCAGCTCGTCTCGTGAA. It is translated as CASSSSRE. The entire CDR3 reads CASSSSREAFF.

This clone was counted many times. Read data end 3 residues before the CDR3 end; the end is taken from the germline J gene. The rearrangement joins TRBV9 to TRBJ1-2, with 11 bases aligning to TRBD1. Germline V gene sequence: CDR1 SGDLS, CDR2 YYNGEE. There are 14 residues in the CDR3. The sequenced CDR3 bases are TGTGCCAGCAGCGCTACCGGGACAGGGGGAAGC. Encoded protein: CASSATGTGGS. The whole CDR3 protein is CASSATGTGGSYTF. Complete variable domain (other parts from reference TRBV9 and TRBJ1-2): DSGVTQTPKHLITATGQRVTLRCSPRSGDLSVYWYQQSLDQGLQFLIQYYNGEERAKGNILERFSAQQFPDLHSELNLSSLELGDSALYFCASSATGTGGSYTFGSGTRLTVV.

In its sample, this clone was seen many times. CDR3 loop: CASSNLPRGSEKLFF. CDR3 DNA (partial): TGTGCCAGTAGTAATCTCCCCAGGGGGAGCGAAAAA. The V and J genes are TRBV19 and TRBJ1-4; the match to TRBD1 covers 7 bases. The sequenced fragment ends 3 residues before the CDR3 boundary, so the rest is inferred from the germline J gene. The CDR3 length is 15 residues. The germline CDR1 and CDR2 sequences are LNHDA and SQIVND (reference sequence). The junction had 10 bases not matched to a gene; V was cut back by 4 bases and J by 8 bases.

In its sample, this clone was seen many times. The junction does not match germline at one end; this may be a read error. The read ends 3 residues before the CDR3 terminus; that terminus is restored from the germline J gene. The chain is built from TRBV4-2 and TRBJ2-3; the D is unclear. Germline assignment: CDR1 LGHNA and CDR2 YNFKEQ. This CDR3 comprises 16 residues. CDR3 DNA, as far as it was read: TGCGCCAGCAGCCAAGAATCTGGGCAGCTCGGAGATACG. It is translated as CASSQESGQLGDT. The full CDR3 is CASSQESGQLGDTQYF.

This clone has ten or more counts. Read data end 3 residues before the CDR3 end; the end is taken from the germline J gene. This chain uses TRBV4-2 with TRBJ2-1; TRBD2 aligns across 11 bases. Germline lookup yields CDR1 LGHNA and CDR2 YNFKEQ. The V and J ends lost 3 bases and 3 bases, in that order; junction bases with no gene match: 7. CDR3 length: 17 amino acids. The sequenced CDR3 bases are TGTGCCAGCAGCCAGGGAACTAGCGGGAGAAACTACAATGAG. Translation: CASSQGTSGRNYNE. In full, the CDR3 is CASSQGTSGRNYNEQFF.